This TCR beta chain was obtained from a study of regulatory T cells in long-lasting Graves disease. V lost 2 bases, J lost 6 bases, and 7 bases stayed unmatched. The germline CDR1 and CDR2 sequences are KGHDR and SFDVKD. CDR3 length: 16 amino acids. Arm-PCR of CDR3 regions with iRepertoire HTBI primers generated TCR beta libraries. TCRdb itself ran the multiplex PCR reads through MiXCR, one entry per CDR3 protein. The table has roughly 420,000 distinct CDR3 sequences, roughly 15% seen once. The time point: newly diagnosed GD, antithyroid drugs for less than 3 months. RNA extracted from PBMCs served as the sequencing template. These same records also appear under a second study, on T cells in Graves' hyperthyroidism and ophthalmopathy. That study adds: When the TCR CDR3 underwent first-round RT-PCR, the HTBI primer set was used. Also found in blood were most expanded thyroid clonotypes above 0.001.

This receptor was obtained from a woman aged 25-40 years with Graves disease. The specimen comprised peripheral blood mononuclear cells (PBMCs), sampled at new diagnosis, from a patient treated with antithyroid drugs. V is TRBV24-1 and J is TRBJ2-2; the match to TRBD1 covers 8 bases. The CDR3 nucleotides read TGTGCCACCAGTGATTACAGACAGGGGAGAGCCGGGGAGCTGTTTTTT. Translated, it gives CATSDYRQGRAGELFF.